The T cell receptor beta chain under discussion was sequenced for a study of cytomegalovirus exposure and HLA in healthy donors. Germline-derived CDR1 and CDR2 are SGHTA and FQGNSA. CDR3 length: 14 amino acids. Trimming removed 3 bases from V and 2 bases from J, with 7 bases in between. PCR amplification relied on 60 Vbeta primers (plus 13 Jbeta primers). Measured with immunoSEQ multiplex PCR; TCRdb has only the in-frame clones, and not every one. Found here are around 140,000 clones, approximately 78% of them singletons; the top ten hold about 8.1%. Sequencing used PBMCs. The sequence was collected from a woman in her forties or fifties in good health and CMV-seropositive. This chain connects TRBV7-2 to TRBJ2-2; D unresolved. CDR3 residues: CASSFLINTGELFF. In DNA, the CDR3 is TGTGCCAGCAGCTTTCTTATCAACACCGGGGAGCTGTTTTTT.